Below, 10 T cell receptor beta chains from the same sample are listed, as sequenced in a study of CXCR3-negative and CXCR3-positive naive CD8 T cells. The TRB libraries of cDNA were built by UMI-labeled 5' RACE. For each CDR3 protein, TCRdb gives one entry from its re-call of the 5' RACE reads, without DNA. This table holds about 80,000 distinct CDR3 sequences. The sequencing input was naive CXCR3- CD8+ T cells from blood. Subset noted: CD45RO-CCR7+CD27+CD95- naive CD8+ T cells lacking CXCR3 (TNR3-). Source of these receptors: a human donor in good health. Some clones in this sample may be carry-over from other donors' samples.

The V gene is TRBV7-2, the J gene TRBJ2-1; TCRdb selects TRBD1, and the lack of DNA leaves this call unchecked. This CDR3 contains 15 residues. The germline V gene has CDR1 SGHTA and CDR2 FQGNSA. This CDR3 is CASSLKRGEYNEQFF.

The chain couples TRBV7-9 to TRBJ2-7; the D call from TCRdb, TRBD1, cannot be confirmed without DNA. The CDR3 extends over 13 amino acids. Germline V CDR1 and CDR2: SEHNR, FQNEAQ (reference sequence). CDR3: CASSPTGDHEQYF.

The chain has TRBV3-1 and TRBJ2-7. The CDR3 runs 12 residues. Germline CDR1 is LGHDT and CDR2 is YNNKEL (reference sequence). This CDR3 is CASSQASDEQYF.

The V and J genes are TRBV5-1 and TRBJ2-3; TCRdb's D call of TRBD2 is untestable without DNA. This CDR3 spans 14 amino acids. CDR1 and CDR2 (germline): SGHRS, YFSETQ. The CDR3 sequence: CASRVSGGTDTQYF. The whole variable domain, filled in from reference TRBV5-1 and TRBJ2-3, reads KAGVTQTPRYLIKTRGQQVTLSCSPISGHRSVSWYQQTPGQGLQFLFEYFSETQRNKGNFPGRFSGRQFSNSRSEMNVSTLELGDSALYLCASRVSGGTDTQYFGPGTRLTVL.

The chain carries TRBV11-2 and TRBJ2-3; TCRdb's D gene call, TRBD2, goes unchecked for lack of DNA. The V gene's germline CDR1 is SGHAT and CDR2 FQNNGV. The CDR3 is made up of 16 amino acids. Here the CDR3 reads CASSFLAGVITDTQYF.

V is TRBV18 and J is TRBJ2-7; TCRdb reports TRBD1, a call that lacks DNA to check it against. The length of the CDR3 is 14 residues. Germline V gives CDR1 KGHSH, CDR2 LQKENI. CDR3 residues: CASSRGQGTYEQYF.

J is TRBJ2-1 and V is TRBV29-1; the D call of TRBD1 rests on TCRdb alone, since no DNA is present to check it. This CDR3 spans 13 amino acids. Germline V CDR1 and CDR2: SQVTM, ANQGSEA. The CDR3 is CSVFRGEAFEQFF.

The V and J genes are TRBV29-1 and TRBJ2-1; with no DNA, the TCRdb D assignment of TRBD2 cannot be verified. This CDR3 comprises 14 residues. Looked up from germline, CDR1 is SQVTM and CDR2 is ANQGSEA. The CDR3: CSVVQAGGRNEQFF.

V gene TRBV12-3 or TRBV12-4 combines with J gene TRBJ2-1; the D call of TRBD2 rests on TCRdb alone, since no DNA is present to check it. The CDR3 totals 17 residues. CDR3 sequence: CASSPTILAGGYNEQFF.

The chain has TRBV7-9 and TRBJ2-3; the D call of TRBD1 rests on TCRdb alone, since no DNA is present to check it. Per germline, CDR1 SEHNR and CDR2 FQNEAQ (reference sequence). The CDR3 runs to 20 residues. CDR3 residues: CASSSRGQGDREFLTDTQYF.